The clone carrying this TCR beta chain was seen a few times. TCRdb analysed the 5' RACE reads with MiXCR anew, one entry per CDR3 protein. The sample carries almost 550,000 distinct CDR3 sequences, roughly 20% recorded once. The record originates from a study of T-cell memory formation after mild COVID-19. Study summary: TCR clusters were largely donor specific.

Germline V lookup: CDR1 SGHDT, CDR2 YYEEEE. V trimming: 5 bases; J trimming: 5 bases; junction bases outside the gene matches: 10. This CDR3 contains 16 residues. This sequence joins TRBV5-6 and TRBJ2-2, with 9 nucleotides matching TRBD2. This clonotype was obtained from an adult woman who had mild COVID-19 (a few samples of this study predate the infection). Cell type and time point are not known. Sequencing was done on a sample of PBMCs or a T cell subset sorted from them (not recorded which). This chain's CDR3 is CASRGRGLAATGELFF. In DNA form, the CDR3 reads TGTGCCAGCAGAGGTCGGGGACTAGCAGCTACCGGGGAGCTGTTTTTT.